The rows below give T cell receptor beta chains drawn from one sample of a study of blood T cell repertoires in COVID-19. Profiled with immunoSEQ multiplex PCR; TCRdb holds only in-frame clones, not every one. The table includes over 45,000 clones, 87% detected once. The sample consisted of peripheral blood. The receptors shown here come from a man between 50 and 59 years old with active COVID-19. The CDR3 runs from the conserved cysteine through the conserved F or W. D genes are given only for firm matches. Part of the rows lack a size; the others show once, few, many or a class for expanded clones.

>TRBV3-1/TRBV3-2|.|.|TRBJ2-4
CASSSFGQSLAKNIQYF
TGTGCCAGCAGCTCCTTTGGACAGTCGCTAGCCAAAAACATTCAGTACTTC
>TRBV6-6|TRBD1|.|TRBJ2-3
CASRLRQGGTDTQYF
TGTGCCAGCAGACTTCGACAGGGTGGAACAGATACGCAGTATTTT
>TRBV5-1|.|.|TRBJ1-2
CASSFYRANYGYTF
TGCGCCAGCAGCTTCTACAGGGCCAACTATGGCTACACCTTC
>TRBV18|TRBD1|.|TRBJ1-3
CASSVGQGSGNTIYF
TGTGCCAGCTCCGTCGGACAGGGCTCTGGAAACACCATATATTTT
>TRBV27|.|.|TRBJ1-3
CASSLREGGNTIYF
TGTGCCAGCAGTTTAAGAGAGGGTGGAAACACCATATATTTT
>TRBV5-4|TRBD1|few|TRBJ2-7
CASLSVGGQGRDEQYF
TGTGCCAGCTTATCCGTGGGGGGACAGGGGAGGGACGAGCAGTACTTC
>TRBV3-1/TRBV3-2|.|.|TRBJ2-2
CASSQLGGRELFF
TGTGCCAGCAGCCAGCTCGGGGGAAGGGAGCTGTTTTTT
>TRBV7-8|TRBD1|.|TRBJ1-4
CASSLGQGAYEKLFF
TGTGCCAGCAGCTTAGGACAGGGGGCTTATGAAAAACTGTTTTTT
>TRBV14|.|.|TRBJ1-2
CASSQDWGGRGYGYTF
TGTGCCAGCAGCCAAGATTGGGGGGGGCGCGGCTATGGCTACACCTTC
>TRBV2|TRBD2|.|TRBJ2-2
CASSGGLAGAVGELFF
TGTGCCAGCAGCGGAGGACTAGCGGGAGCAGTCGGGGAGCTGTTTTTT
>TRBV5-1|.|.|TRBJ2-2
CASSSVGGKDGELFF
TGCGCCAGCAGCTCCGTAGGGGGAAAGGACGGGGAGCTGTTTTTT
>TRBV4-3|TRBD2|.|TRBJ2-5
CASSRTLAGASQETQYF
TGCGCCAGCAGCCGGACACTAGCGGGGGCCTCCCAAGAGACCCAGTACTTC
>TRBV9|.|.|TRBJ2-7
CASSVGAGLYEQYF
TGTGCCAGCAGCGTAGGGGCGGGCCTCTACGAGCAGTACTTC
>TRBV30|.|once|TRBJ1-1
CAWSTGPNTEAFF
TGTGCCTGGTCGACAGGACCTAACACTGAAGCTTTCTTT
>TRBV3-1/TRBV3-2|.|few|TRBJ1-3
CASSQAPSGNTIYF
TGTGCCAGCAGCCAAGCCCCATCCGGAAACACCATATATTTT
>TRBV10-1|.|few|TRBJ2-7
CASSEIRGAQVYEQYF
TGCGCCAGCAGTGAAATTCGGGGGGCCCAGGTCTACGAGCAGTACTTC
>TRBV9|.|.|TRBJ1-1
CASSVASQGGTEAFF
TGTGCCAGCAGCGTAGCATCGCAGGGAGGCACTGAAGCTTTCTTT